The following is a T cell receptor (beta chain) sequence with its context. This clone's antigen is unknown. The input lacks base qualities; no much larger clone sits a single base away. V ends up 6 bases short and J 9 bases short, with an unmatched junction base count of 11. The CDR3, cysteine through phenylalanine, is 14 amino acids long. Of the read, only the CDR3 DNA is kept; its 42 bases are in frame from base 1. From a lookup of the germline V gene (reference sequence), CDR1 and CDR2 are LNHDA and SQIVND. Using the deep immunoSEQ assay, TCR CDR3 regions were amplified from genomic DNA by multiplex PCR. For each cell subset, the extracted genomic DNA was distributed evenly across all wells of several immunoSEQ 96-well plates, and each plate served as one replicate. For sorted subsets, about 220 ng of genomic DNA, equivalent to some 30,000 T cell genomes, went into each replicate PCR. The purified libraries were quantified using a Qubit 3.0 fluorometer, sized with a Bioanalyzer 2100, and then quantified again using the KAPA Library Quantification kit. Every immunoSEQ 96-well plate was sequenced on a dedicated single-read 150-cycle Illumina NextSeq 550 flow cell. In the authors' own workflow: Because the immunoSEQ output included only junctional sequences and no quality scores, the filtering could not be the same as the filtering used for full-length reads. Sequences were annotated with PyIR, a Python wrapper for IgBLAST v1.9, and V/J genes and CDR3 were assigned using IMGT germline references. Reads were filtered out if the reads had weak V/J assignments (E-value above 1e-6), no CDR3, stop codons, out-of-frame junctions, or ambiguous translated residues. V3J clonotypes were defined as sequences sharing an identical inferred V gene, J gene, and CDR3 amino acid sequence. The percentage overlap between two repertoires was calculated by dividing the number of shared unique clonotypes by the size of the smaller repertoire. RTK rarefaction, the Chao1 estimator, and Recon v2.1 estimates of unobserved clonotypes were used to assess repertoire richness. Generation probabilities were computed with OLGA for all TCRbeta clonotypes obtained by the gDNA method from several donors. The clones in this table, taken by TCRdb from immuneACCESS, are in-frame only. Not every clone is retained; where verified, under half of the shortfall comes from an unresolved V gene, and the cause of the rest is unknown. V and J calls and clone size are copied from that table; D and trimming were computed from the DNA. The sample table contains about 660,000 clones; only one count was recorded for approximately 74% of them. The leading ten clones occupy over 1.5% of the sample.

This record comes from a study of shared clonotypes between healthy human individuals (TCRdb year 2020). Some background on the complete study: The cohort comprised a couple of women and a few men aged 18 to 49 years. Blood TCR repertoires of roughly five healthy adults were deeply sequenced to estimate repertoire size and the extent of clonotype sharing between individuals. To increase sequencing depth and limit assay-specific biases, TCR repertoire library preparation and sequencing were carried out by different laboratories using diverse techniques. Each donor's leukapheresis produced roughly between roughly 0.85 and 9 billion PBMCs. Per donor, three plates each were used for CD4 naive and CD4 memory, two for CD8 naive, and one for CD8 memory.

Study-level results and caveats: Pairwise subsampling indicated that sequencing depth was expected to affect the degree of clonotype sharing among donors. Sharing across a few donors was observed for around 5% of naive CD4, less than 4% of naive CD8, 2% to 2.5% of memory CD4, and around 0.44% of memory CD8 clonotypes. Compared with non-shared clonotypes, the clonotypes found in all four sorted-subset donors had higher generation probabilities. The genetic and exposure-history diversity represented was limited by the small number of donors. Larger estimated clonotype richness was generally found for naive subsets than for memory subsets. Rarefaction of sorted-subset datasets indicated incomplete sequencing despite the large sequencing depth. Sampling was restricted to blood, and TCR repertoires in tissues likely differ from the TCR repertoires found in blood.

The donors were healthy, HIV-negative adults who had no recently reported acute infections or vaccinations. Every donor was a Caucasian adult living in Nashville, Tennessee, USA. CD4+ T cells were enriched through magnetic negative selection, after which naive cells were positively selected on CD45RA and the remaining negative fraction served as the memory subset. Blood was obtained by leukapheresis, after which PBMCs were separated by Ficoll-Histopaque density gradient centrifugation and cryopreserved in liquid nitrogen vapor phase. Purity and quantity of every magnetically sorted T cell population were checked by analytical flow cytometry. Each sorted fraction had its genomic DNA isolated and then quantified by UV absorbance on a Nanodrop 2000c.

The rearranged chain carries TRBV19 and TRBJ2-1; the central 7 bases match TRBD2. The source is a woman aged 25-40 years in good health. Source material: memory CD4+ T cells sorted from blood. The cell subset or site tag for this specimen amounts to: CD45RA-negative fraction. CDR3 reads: CASRPSGEEGEQFF. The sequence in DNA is TGTGCCAGTAGGCCTAGCGGCGAAGAGGGTGAGCAGTTCTTC.